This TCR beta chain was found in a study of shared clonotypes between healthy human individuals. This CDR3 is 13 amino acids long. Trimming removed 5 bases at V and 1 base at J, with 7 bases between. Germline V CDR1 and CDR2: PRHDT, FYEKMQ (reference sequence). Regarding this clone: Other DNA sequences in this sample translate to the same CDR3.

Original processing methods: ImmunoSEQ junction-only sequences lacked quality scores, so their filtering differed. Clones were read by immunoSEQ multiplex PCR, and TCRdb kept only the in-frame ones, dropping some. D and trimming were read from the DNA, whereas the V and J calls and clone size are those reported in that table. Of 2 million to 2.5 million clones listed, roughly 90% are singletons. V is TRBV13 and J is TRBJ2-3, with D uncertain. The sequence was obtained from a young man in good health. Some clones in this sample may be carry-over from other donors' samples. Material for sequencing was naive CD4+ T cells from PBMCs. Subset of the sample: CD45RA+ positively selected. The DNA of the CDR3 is TGTGCCAGCAGCCTACCTGGCACAGATACGCAGTATTTT. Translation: CASSLPGTDTQYF.